The 29 T cell receptor beta chains given below trace back to one sample, sequenced in a study of CD8+CD57+ T cells in acquired aplastic anemia. Patients sequenced had flow cytometry evidence of CD8+CD57+ cell expansion. Genomic DNA provided the template from which TCR beta VDJ and CDR3 profiles were obtained. Using its own MiXCR run on the reads, TCRdb lists one record per CDR3 protein. The sample holds more than 150,000 distinct CDR3 sequences, approximately 44% seen once. What was sequenced was sorted CD4+, CD8+, or CD8+CD57+ T cells (not recorded which) from PBMCs. These receptors came from a human donor with aplastic anemia.

The rearrangement joins TRBV30 to TRBJ1-6; D remains unclear. This CDR3 is built from 13 residues. Per germline, CDR1 GTSNPN and CDR2 SVGIG (reference sequence). V lost 4 bases to trimming and J lost 1 base, with 5 bases between them. The CDR3 DNA reads as TGTGCCTGGACAGGTTCCTATAATTCACCCCTCCACTTT. Translation: CAWTGSYNSPLHF.

This clonotype has at least ten counts. The chain is built from TRBV29-1 and TRBJ1-2, with 8 bases aligning to TRBD1. The CDR3 consists of 15 residues. Germline V gene sequence: CDR1 SQVTM, CDR2 ANQGSEA. V shed 0 bases and J 5 bases; nucleotides not matched to a gene: 8. The CDR3 is CSVEDLGQVDYGYTF. The CDR3 region has the DNA TGCAGCGTTGAAGATCTGGGACAGGTGGATTATGGCTACACCTTC. Drawing the rest from reference TRBV29-1 and TRBJ1-2, the complete variable domain is SAVISQKPSRDICQRGTSLTIQCQVDSQVTMMFWYRQQPGQSLTLIATANQGSEATYESGFVIDKFPISRPNLTFSTLTVSNMSPEDSSIYLCSVEDLGQVDYGYTFGSGTRLTVV.

The chain carries TRBV7-2 and TRBJ1-3; D is unclear. The CDR3 runs 14 residues. Germline V gene lookup returns CDR1 SGHTA and CDR2 FQGNSA. V lost 5 bases and J lost 2, with 10 bases in between. The CDR3 sequence: CASSETTTGNTIYF. The CDR3 DNA sequence: TGTGCCAGCAGCGAAACAACGACTGGAAACACCATATATTTT.

The CDR3 loop reads CAISAPPCSYEQYV. CDR3 sequence (DNA): TGTGCCATCAGTGCACCTCCGTGCTCCTACGAGCAGTACGTC. This chain links TRBV10-3 with TRBJ2-7; D gene ambiguous. Trimming took off 4 bases at V and 0 bases at J, with 10 bases between the two ends. The CDR3 is 14 residues long. Germline V lookup: CDR1 ENHRY, CDR2 SYGVKD.

The chain joins TRBV15 to TRBJ2-7; D is tentatively TRBD1 or TRBD2 (5 bases each). Germline V gene sequence: CDR1 LNHNV, CDR2 YYDKDF (reference sequence). The CDR3 length is 16 residues. The ends were cut back, 3 bases at V and 2 bases at J, with 17 bases in the middle. CDR3 loop: CATSRAPGAGTYEQYV. Here the CDR3 DNA reads TGTGCCACCAGCAGGGCTCCCGGGGCCGGGACCTACGAGCAGTACGTC.

This clonotype was detected many times. The chain combines TRBV9 with TRBJ1-2; 7 nucleotides line up with TRBD1. In germline, CDR1 is SGDLS, CDR2 YYNGEE. V shed 4 bases and J 2 bases; nucleotides not matched to a gene: 2. This CDR3 contains 13 residues. The CDR3, as DNA: TGTGCCAGCAGCCCGACAGGGAACTATGGCTACACCTTC. Translated: CASSPTGNYGYTF.

V is TRBV7-8 and J is TRBJ2-1; D unresolved. The CDR3 sequence is 14 residues long. V was pared by 9 bases and J by 6 bases, with 18 bases between. The germline V gene encodes CDR1 SGHVS and CDR2 FQNEAQ. The CDR3, as DNA: TGTGCCAGTACTGGCGACCCTTCGGTCAATGAGCAGTTCTTC. It encodes CASTGDPSVNEQFF.

The chain employs TRBV29-1 and TRBJ2-5; D is undetermined. Germline-derived CDR1 and CDR2 are SQVTM and ANQGSEA. V was cut by 8 bases and J by 4 bases, with 17 bases left in between. The CDR3 is 13 residues long. The CDR3 is CSFTGRVGETQYF. The DNA for the CDR3 is TGCAGCTTCACCGGACGGGTCGGAGAGACCCAGTACTTC.

This clonotype was seen ten or more times. The CDR3 reads CSAPGLPKATEAFF. The CDR3 DNA reads TGCAGTGCCCCGGGACTTCCAAAGGCCACTGAAGCTTTCTTT. V usage is TRBV20-1 and J usage is TRBJ1-1; TRBD1 is a possible D gene (5 bases). V was trimmed by 6 bases and J by 4 bases, leaving 18 bases between them. The CDR3 covers 14 residues. CDR1 is DFQATT, CDR2 SNEGSKA, per germline (reference sequence).

The chain uses TRBV20-1 and TRBJ1-6; unclear D gene. Per the germline V gene, CDR1 is DFQATT and CDR2 is SNEGSKA (reference sequence). Trimming took off 1 base at V and 7 bases at J, with 8 bases between the two ends. CDR3 size: 13 residues. The CDR3 nucleotides are TGCAGTGCTAGAGCCGGGTCCAATTCACCCCTCCACTTT. It translates to CSARAGSNSPLHF.

This clonotype was detected many times. The rearrangement uses TRBV11-1 and TRBJ1-1; D not resolved. The V and J ends lost 4 bases and 1 base respectively, with 7 bases between them. The CDR3 extends over 13 amino acids. CDR1 and CDR2 from the germline V gene are SGHAT and FQDESV (reference sequence). The CDR3 sequence is CASSSIGNTEAFF. The CDR3 DNA is TGTGCCAGCAGCTCCATAGGGAACACTGAAGCTTTCTTT. Supplemented by reference TRBV11-1 and TRBJ1-1, the full variable domain reads EAEVAQSPRYKITEKSQAVAFWCDPISGHATLYWYRQILGQGPELLVQFQDESVVDDSQLPKDRFSAERLKGVDSTLKIQPAELGDSAMYLCASSSIGNTEAFFGQGTRLTVV.

With regard to this clonotype: Because it lacks the conserved phenylalanine or tryptophan at the end, this CDR3 is likely a read error. The chain carries TRBV15 and TRBJ2-3; D remains unclear. CDR3 length: 13 residues. CDR1 and CDR2 (germline): LNHNV, YYDKDF (reference sequence). The CDR3 here is CAASREKGDTQYL. CDR3 DNA sequence: TGTGCCGCCAGCAGAGAAAAGGGAGATACGCAGTATCTT.

Turning to this clonotype: The junction differs from germline at one of its ends, possibly a read error. The rearrangement links TRBV7-6 to TRBJ2-7, with 10 nucleotides matching TRBD2. The germline gives CDR1 SGHVS, CDR2 FNYEAQ. This CDR3 has 15 amino acids. CDR3 loop: CASNLGAGGLDEQYF. The CDR3 region has the DNA TGTGCCAGCAACTTAGGAGCGGGGGGGCTCGACGAGCAGTACTTC.

This clonotype showed up many times. The J gene is TRBJ1-2, the V gene TRBV6-5; 7 positions match TRBD1. The CDR3 has 14 amino acids. In germline, CDR1 is MNHEY, CDR2 SVGAGI. The V gene end was trimmed by 2 bases and the J gene end by 8 bases; junction bases not matched to a gene: 8. This chain's CDR3 is CASSYPTGLQGYTF. The DNA for the CDR3 is TGTGCCAGCAGTTACCCGACAGGGCTTCAGGGCTACACCTTC.

This clonotype was detected ten times or more. The chain couples TRBV27 to TRBJ2-5; TRBD2 matches 12 bases. The V and J ends lost 5 bases and 2 bases, in that order; junction bases with no gene match: 6. This CDR3 has 16 amino acids. Germline CDR1 reads MNHEY; CDR2 reads SMNVEV (reference sequence). CDR3 region: CASSPGLAGSQETQYF. The CDR3, as DNA: TGTGCCAGCAGTCCCGGACTAGCGGGGAGTCAAGAGACCCAGTACTTC.

This clonotype was observed many times. The J gene is TRBJ1-1, the V gene TRBV20-1; 8 nucleotides align to TRBD1. Germline loops: CDR1 DFQATT, CDR2 SNEGSKA (reference sequence). V shed 3 bases, J shed 6 bases, and the junction held 6 bases outside the gene matches. This CDR3 has 13 amino acids. Here the CDR3 reads CSASRGRAAEAFF. CDR3 coding DNA: TGCAGTGCTAGCAGGGGGCGCGCGGCTGAAGCTTTCTTT.

The chain is built from TRBV4-3 and TRBJ2-1; 11 positions match TRBD2. Trimming cost V 1 base and J 11 bases; bases outside gene matches: 7. This CDR3 has 15 amino acids. Germline CDR1 LGHNA, CDR2 YSLEER. The CDR3 reads CASSQVPLAGGKQFF. CDR3 nucleotide sequence: TGCGCCAGCAGCCAAGTCCCCCTAGCGGGAGGCAAGCAGTTCTTC.

The rearrangement uses TRBV25-1 and TRBJ1-6; the match to TRBD1 covers 9 bases. The CDR3 totals 15 residues. Germline CDR1 reads MGHDK; CDR2 reads SYGVNS. Trimming removed 3 bases from V and 10 bases from J; junction bases left unmatched: 7. The CDR3 spells CASSDTTGGSSPLHF. As DNA, the CDR3 is TGTGCCAGCAGTGATACGACAGGGGGTAGCTCACCCCTCCACTTT.

This clonotype was seen ten or more times. This chain connects TRBV25-1 to TRBJ1-2; D uncertain. Germline CDR1 MGHDK, CDR2 SYGVNS. The CDR3 length is 12 residues. V dropped 3 bases and J dropped 7 bases, with 9 bases sitting between them. CDR3 sequence: CASSDVGIGYTF. CDR3 coding DNA: TGTGCCAGCAGTGACGTAGGGATTGGCTACACCTTC.

The chain carries TRBV6-2 or TRBV6-3 and TRBJ1-4, with TRBD1 matching 7 bases. The J segment lost 6 bases and the V segment lost 2 bases, leaving 3 bases of the junction unmatched. The CDR3 consists of 14 residues. Germline V gene sequence: CDR1 MNHEY, CDR2 SVGEGT. This CDR3 reads CASSYPGQDEKLFF. The CDR3 DNA follows: TGTGCCAGCAGTTACCCCGGACAGGATGAAAAACTGTTTTTT.

Comment on this clonotype: One junction end does not reproduce the germline sequence, and a read error may be involved. The chain recombines TRBV20-1 with TRBJ1-4, with 10 bases aligning to TRBD1. Per germline, CDR1 DFQATT and CDR2 SNEGSKA (reference sequence). This CDR3 is 14 amino acids long. The CDR3 bases are TGCAGTGCGGGAGGACAGGGGGATGGTGAAAAACTGTCTTTT. Residues: CSAGGQGDGEKLSF.

This chain uses TRBV2 with TRBJ1-5, with D perhaps matching TRBD1 (5 bases). Per the germline V gene, CDR1 is SNHLY and CDR2 is FYNNEI. Trimming took off 2 bases at V and 6 bases at J, with 17 bases between the two ends. The CDR3 consists of 16 residues. CDR3 amino acids: CASSEKEQVGGQPQHF. CDR3 DNA sequence: TGTGCCAGCAGTGAAAAGGAACAGGTCGGAGGTCAGCCCCAGCATTTT. The whole variable domain, filled in from reference TRBV2 and TRBJ1-5, reads EPEVTQTPSHQVTQMGQEVILRCVPISNHLYFYWYRQILGQKVEFLVSFYNNEISEKSEIFDDQFSVERPDGSNFTLKIRSTKLEDSAMYFCASSEKEQVGGQPQHFGDGTRLSIL.

This clonotype was recorded only once. A much larger clone lies a single base off, so this may be a read error. V usage is TRBV6-2 or TRBV6-3 and J usage is TRBJ2-7; a possible D gene is TRBD1 (6 bases). The CDR3 spans 13 residues. Germline V gene lookup returns CDR1 MNHEY and CDR2 SVGEGT. Trimming cost V 3 bases and J 9 bases, with 15 bases left between them. This CDR3 reads CASSYGGPGGQYF. CDR3 sequence (DNA): TGTGCCAGCAGTTATGGGGGCCCCGGCGGGCAGTACTTC.

The chain combines TRBV12-3 or TRBV12-4 with TRBJ2-7; the D gene is possibly TRBD2 (6 bases). The CDR3 length is 14 residues. The V gene lost 1 base and the J gene lost 3 bases, with 10 bases spanning the gap. The CDR3 DNA reads TGTGCCAGCAGTTTAGGGCGGAGGGTCTACGAGCAGTACTTC. The encoded protein is CASSLGRRVYEQYF.

In its sample, this clonotype was seen a few times. A read error may produce the germline difference seen at one junction end. The chain has TRBV11-1 and TRBJ1-6, with D maybe TRBD1 (6 bases). This CDR3 comprises 18 residues. Germline V gene sequence: CDR1 SGHAT, CDR2 FQDESV (reference sequence). In nucleotides, the CDR3 is TGTGCCAGCAGCCTTTCGGGGGAACAGGGCTCCTATAACTCACCCCTCCACTTT. This sequence encodes CASSLSGEQGSYNSPLHF. Drawing the rest from reference TRBV11-1 and TRBJ1-6, the complete variable domain is EAEVAQSPRYKITEKSQAVAFWCDPISGHATLYWYRQILGQGPELLVQFQDESVVDDSQLPKDRFSAERLKGVDSTLKIQPAELGDSAMYLCASSLSGEQGSYNSPLHFGNGTRLTVT.

This clonotype has more than one count but fewer than ten. This chain joins TRBV12-3 or TRBV12-4 and TRBJ1-6; D unclear. The CDR3 is 12 residues long. V was shortened by 4 bases and J by 8 bases, with 6 bases between the two germline ends. The CDR3 region has the DNA TGTGCCAGCAGTTCTCCGGATTCACCCCTCCACTTT. As protein: CASSSPDSPLHF.

Comments on this clonotype: A much larger clonotype is one base distant, so this may be a read error. The J gene is TRBJ1-1, the V gene TRBV4-3; 7 nucleotides line up with TRBD1. The CDR3 has 14 amino acids. Trimming cost V 5 bases and J 1 base; bases outside gene matches: 4. CDR1 is LGHNA, CDR2 YSLEER, per germline. DNA of the CDR3: TGCGCCAGCAGCTCGTGGACAGGGAACACTGAAGCTTTCTTT. As protein: CASSSWTGNTEAFF.

On this clonotype: The junction does not match germline at one end; this may be a read error. V and J are TRBV20-1 and TRBJ2-6, with D tentatively TRBD1 or TRBD2 (6 bases each). This CDR3 is built from 14 residues. Per germline, CDR1 DFQATT and CDR2 SNEGSKA (reference sequence). CDR3 region: CSASLGWGANVLAF. DNA for the CDR3: TGCAGTGCCTCGCTAGGGTGGGGGGCCAACGTCCTGGCTTTC.

There are a few counts of this clonotype. A much bigger clone sits one base away, suggesting this may be a read error. Here the CDR3 reads CASSSGTKNPPLHF. The DNA for the CDR3 is TGTGCCAGCAGCTCCGGGACCAAAAATCCACCCCTCCACTTT. This chain connects TRBV11-3 to TRBJ1-6; D is possibly TRBD1 (5 bases). V was shortened by 4 bases and J by 11 bases, with 15 bases between the two germline ends. Germline V CDR1 and CDR2: SGHNT, YENEEA. The CDR3 runs to 14 residues. The full variable domain, completed using reference TRBV11-3 and TRBJ1-6, is EAGVVQSPRYKIIEKKQPVAFWCNPISGHNTLYWYLQNLGQGPELLIRYENEEAVDDSQLPKDRFSAERLKGVDSTLKIQPAELGDSAVYLCASSSGTKNPPLHFGNGTRLTVT.